This T cell receptor (beta chain) appears in the sequencing data of a study of cytotoxic CD8 clonotypes in ibrutinib-treated CLL. On the study more broadly: The patients comprised more than ten relapsed/refractory and about 15 treatment-naive cases, under 18 IGHV unmutated. Samples averaged approximately 260,000 productive templates and around 91,000 productive rearrangements.

Germline values: CDR1 MGHRA, CDR2 YSYEKL. The CDR3 is 15 amino acids. V lost 4 bases and J lost 2; bases outside the gene matches: 5. Overall study findings and caveats: Circulating CD8+ T-cell counts were tracked by baseline clonality, which exceeded that of age-matched healthy donors. Public clonotypes occurred uncommonly; on treatment, they contracted or remained stable.

Concerning this clone: No antigen is known for it.

Sequenced by immunoSEQ multiplex PCR; TCRdb stores in-frame clones only, minus some. Of 20,000 or so clones in the sample, about 68% are singletons; the top ten hold roughly 25%. Specimen: PBMCs, collected before ibrutinib treatment. The clonotype was recovered from a human donor with chronic lymphocytic leukemia. The V and J genes are TRBV4-1 and TRBJ1-3; 7 bases agree with TRBD1. The CDR3 loop is CASSPGQRPGNTIYF. The CDR3 bases are TGCGCCAGCAGCCCGGGACAGCGTCCTGGAAACACCATATATTTT.